This TCR beta chain is from a study of the immune and genomic landscape of osteosarcoma. This clone is judged large. Its antigen is currently unknown. Points from the study as a whole: No matched normal tissue; external skin and blood data served as benchmarks. Five repertoires, each under 100 clonotypes, were dominated by one hyperexpanded clone.

TCRdb keeps only in-frame clones here, not all; method: immunoSEQ multiplex PCR. The sample has around 2,900 clones, approximately 70% seen once. CDR3 length: 14 amino acids. Germline V gene lookup returns CDR1 MNHNY and CDR2 SVGAGI (reference sequence). V lost 6 bases and J lost 8; bases outside the gene matches: 7. The receptor was isolated from a man aged 18 to 30 with osteosarcoma. This chain links TRBV6-6 with TRBJ1-4, with TRBD1 matching over 9 bases. Sequencing was performed on tumor tissue from a local recurrence in the femur. The DNA of the CDR3 is TGTGCCAGCAGATCCGGGACAGGGCGGGAAAAACTGTTTTTT. It specifies CASRSGTGREKLFF.